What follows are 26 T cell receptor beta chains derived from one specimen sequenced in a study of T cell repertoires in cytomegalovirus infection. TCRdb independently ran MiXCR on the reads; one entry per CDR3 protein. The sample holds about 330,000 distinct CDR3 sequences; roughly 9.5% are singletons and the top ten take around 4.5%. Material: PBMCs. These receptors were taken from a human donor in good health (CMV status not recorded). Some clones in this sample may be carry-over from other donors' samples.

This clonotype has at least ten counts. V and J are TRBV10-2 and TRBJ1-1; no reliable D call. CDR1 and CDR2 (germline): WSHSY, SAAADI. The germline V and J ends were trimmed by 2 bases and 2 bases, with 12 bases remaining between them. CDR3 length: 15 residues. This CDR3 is CASSEEARPNTEAFF. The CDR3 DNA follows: TGCGCCAGCAGTGAGGAAGCCAGGCCTAACACTGAAGCTTTCTTT.

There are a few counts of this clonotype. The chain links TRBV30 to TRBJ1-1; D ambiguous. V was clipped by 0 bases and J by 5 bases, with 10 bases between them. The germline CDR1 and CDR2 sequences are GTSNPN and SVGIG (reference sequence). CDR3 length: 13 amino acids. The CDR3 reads CAWSVQSPTEAFF. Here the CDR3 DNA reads TGTGCCTGGAGTGTACAGTCTCCAACTGAAGCTTTCTTT.

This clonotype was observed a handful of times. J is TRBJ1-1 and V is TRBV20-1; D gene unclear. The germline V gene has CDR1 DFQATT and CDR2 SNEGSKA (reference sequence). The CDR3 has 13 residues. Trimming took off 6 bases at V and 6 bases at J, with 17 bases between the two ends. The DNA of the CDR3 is TGCAGTGCCCCGGTTTGGGGTCTCGCTGAAGCTTTCTTT. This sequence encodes CSAPVWGLAEAFF.

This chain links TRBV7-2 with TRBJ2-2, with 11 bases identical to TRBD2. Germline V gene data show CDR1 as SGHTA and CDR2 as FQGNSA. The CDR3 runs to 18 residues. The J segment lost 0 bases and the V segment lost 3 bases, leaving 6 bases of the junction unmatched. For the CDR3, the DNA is TGTGCCAGCAGCTTCGTCCTAGCGGGGGGTGCGAACACCGGGGAGCTGTTTTTT. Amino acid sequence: CASSFVLAGGANTGELFF. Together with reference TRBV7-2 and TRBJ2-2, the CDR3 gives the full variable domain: GAGVSQSPSNKVTEKGKDVELRCDPISGHTALYWYRQSLGQGLEFLIYFQGNSAPDKSGLPSDRFSAERTGGSVSTLTIQRTQQEDSAVYLCASSFVLAGGANTGELFFGEGSRLTVL.

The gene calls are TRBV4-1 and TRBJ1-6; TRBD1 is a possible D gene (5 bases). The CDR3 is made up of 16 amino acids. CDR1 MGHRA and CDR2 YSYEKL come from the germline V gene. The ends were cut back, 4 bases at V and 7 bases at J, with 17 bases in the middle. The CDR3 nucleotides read TGCGCCAGCAGCCCCTATGGGGGAACGGAAAATTCACCCCTCCACTTT. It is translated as CASSPYGGTENSPLHF.

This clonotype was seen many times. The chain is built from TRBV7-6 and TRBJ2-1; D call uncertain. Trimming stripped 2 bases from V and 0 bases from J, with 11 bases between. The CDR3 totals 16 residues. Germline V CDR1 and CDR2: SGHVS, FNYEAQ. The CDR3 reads CASSLSVSYSYNEQFF. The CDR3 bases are TGTGCCAGCAGCTTAAGTGTTAGTTACTCCTACAATGAGCAGTTCTTC. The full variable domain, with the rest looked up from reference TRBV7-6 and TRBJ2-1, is GAGVSQSPRYKVTKRGQDVALRCDPISGHVSLYWYRQALGQGPEFLTYFNYEAQQDKSGLPNDRFSAERPEGSISTLTIQRTEQRDSAMYRCASSLSVSYSYNEQFFGPGTRLTVL.

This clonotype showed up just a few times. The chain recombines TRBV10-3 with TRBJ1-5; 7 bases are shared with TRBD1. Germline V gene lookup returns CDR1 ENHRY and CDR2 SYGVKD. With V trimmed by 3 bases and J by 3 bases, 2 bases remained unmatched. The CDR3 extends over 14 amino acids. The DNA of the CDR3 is TGTGCCATCAGTGAAGGACAGGTCAATCAGCCCCAGCATTTT. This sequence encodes CAISEGQVNQPQHF.

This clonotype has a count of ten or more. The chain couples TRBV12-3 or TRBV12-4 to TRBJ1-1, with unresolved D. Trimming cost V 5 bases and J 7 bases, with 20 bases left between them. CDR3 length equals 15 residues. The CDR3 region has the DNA TGTGCCAGCAGTCCGGGTGGGTTAGTACCGAATGAAGCTTTCTTT. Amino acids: CASSPGGLVPNEAFF.

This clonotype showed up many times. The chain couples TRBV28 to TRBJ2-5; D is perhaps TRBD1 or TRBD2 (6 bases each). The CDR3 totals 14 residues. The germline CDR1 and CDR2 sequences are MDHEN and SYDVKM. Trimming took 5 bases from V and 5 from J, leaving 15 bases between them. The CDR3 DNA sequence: TGTGCCAGCAGTGAGCAGATAGGGGGGGAGACCCAGTACTTC. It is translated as CASSEQIGGETQYF.

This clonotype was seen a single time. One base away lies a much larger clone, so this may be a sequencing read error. In DNA form, the CDR3 reads TGTGCCAGCAGTTTAAAGGGTTACTATGGCTACACCTTC. Translating gives CASSLKGYYGYTF. The V and J genes are TRBV12-3 or TRBV12-4 and TRBJ1-2; no clear D. Trimming stripped 2 bases from V and 3 bases from J, with 7 bases between. The CDR3 consists of 13 residues.

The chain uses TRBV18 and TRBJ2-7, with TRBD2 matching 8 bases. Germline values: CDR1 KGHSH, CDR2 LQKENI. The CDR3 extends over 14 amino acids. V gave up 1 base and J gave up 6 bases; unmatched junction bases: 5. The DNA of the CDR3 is TGTGCCAGCTCACCACAGCGGGGGCCCCTCGAGCAGTACTTC. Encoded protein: CASSPQRGPLEQYF. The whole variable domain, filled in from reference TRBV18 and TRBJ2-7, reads NAGVMQNPRHLVRRRGQEARLRCSPMKGHSHVYWYRQLPEEGLKFMVYLQKENIIDESGMPKERFSAEFPKEGPSILRIQQVVRGDSAAYFCASSPQRGPLEQYFGPGTRLTVT.

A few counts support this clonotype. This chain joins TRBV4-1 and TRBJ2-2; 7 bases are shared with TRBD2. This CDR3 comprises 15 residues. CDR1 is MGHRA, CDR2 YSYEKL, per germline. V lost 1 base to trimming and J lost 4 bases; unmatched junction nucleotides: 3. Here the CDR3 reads CASSQVRGVTGELFF. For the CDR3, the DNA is TGCGCCAGCAGCCAAGTCCGGGGGGTCACCGGGGAGCTGTTTTTT.

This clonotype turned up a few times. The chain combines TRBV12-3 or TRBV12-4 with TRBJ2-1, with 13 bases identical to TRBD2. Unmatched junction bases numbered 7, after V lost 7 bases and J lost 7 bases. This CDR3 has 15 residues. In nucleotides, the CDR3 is TGTGCCAGCAAAGAAGGACTAGCGGGGGCTAATGAGCAGTTCTTC. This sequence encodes CASKEGLAGANEQFF.

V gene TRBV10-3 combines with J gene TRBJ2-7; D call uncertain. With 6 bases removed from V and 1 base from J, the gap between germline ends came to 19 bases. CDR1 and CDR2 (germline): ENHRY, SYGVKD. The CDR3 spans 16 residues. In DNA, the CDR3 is TGTGCCATCAGCGAATTTGGTGCTTCTTTATCCTACGAGCAGTACTTC. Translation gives CAISEFGASLSYEQYF.

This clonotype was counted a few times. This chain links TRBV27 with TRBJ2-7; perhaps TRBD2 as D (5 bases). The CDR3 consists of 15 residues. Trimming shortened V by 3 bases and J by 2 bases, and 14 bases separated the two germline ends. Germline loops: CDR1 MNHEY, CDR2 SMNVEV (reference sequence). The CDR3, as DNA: TGTGCCAGCAGTTTTGAGGGTTTCGCGGCCTACGAGCAGTACTTC. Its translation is CASSFEGFAAYEQYF.

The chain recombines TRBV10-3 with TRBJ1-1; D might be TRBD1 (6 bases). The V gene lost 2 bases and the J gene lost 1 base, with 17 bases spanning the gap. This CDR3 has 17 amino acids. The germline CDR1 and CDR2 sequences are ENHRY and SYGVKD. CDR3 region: CAISERTPGTPNTEAFF. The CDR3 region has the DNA TGTGCCATCAGTGAGCGAACCCCCGGGACACCGAACACTGAAGCTTTCTTT.

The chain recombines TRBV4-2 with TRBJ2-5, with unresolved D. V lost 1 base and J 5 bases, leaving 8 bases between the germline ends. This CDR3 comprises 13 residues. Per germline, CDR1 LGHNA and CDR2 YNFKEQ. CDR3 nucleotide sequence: TGTGCCAGCAGCCAAGGACCTTATGAGACCCAGTACTTC. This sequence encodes CASSQGPYETQYF.

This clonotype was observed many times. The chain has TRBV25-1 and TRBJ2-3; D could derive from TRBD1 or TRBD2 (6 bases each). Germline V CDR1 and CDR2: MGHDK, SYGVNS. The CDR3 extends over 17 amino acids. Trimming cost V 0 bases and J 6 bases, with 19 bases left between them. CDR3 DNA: TGTGCCAGCAGTGAATACGGGGGCTCTCCACGAAGGGATACGCAGTATTTT. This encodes CASSEYGGSPRRDTQYF.

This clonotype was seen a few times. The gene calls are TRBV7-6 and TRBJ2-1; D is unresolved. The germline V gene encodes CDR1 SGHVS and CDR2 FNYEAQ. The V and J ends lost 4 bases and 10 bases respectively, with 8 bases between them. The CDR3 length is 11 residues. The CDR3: CASSSRQEQFF. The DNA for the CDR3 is TGTGCCAGCAGCTCTCGCCAAGAGCAGTTCTTC. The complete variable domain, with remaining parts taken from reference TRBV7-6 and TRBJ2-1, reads GAGVSQSPRYKVTKRGQDVALRCDPISGHVSLYWYRQALGQGPEFLTYFNYEAQQDKSGLPNDRFSAERPEGSISTLTIQRTEQRDSAMYRCASSSRQEQFFGPGTRLTVL.

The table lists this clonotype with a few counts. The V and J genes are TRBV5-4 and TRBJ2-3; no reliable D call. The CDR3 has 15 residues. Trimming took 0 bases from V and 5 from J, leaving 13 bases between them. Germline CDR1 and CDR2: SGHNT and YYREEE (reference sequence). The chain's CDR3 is CASSLGQHSVDTQYF. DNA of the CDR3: TGTGCCAGCAGCTTGGGACAACACAGCGTAGATACGCAGTATTTT.

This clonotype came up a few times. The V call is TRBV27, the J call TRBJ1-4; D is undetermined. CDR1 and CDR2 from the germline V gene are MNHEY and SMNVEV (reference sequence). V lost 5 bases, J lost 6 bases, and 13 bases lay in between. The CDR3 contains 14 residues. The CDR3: CASSRRVDDEKLFF. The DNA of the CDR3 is TGTGCCAGCAGTCGTAGGGTGGACGATGAAAAACTGTTTTTT.

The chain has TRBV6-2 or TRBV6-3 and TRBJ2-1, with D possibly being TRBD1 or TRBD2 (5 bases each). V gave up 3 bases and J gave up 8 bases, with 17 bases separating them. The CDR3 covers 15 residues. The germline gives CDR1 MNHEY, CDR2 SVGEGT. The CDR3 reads CASSYIGTAGHEQFF. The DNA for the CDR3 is TGTGCCAGCAGTTATATTGGGACCGCGGGCCATGAGCAGTTCTTC.

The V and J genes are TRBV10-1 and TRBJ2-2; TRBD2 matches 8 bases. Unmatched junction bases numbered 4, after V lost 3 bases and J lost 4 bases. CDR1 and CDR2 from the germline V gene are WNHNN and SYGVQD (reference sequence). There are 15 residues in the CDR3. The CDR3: CASSETAGVTGELFF. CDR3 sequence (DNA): TGCGCCAGCAGTGAAACAGCGGGAGTCACCGGGGAGCTGTTTTTT.

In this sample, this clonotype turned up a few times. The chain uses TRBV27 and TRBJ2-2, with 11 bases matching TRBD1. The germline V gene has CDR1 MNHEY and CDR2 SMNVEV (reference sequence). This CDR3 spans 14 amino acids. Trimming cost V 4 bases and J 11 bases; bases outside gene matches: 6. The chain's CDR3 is CASSWGTGGRELFF. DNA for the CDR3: TGTGCCAGCAGTTGGGGGACAGGGGGGAGAGAGCTGTTTTTT.

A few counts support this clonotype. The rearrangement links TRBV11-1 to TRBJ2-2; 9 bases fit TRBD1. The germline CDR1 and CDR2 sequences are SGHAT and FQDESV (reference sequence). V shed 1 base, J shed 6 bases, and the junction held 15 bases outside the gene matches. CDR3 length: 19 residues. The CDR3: CASSLGSGTGLVRSGELFF. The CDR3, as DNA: TGTGCCAGCAGCTTAGGTTCCGGGACAGGGTTGGTGAGATCCGGGGAGCTGTTTTTT.

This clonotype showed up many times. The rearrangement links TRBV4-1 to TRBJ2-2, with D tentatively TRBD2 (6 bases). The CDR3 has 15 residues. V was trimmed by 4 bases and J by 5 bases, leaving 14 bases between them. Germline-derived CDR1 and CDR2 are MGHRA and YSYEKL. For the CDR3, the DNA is TGCGCCAGCAGCCCCCGACTAGGGATAACCGGGGAGCTGTTTTTT. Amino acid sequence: CASSPRLGITGELFF.